Below are 8 T cell receptor beta chains sequenced from a single sample in a study of OX40 agonist ivuxolimab in advanced cancers. Clones were read by immunoSEQ multiplex PCR, and TCRdb kept only the in-frame ones, dropping some. The sample records about 46,000 clones, 80% to 90% being singletons. The specimen was CD4+ or CD8+ T cells sorted from blood, collected in a trial of the OX40 agonist ivuxolimab. Receptors originate from an adult with an advanced solid tumor such as melanoma, head and neck, liver or kidney cancer.

The V call is TRBV7-9, the J call TRBJ1-1; TRBD1 is a possible D gene (5 bases). V gave up 5 bases and J gave up 3 bases, with 19 bases separating them. The CDR3 consists of 16 residues. Germline assignment: CDR1 SEHNR and CDR2 FQNEAQ (reference sequence). The CDR3 region is CASSPRSAGGYTEAFF. CDR3 nucleotide sequence: TGTGCCAGCAGCCCCCGATCAGCGGGGGGGTACACTGAAGCTTTCTTT. Full variable domain (outside the CDR3, taken from reference TRBV7-9 and TRBJ1-1): DTGVSQNPRHKITKRGQNVTFRCDPISEHNRLYWYRQTLGQGPEFLTYFQNEAQLEKSRLLSDRFSAERPKGSFSTLEIQRTEQGDSAMYLCASSPRSAGGYTEAFFGQGTRLTVV.

This clone turned up a few times. The CDR3 protein is CASSEAQGQQAQHF. The CDR3 nucleotides read TGTGCCAGCAGTGAAGCCCAGGGACAGCAAGCCCAGCATTTT. The rearrangement links TRBV6-1 to TRBJ1-5; 7 bases are a match to TRBD1. Losses at the gene ends were 0 bases for V and 11 bases for J; bases not matched to a gene: 7. The CDR3 has 14 amino acids. Germline loops: CDR1 MNHNS, CDR2 SASEGT.

The CDR3 region has the DNA TGTGCCAGCCGAAACAGCGATACCTACGAGCAGTACTTC. This codes for CASRNSDTYEQYF. The V gene is TRBV7-8, the J gene TRBJ2-7; D not resolved. V lost 8 bases to trimming and J lost 2 bases, with 13 bases between them. The CDR3 loop spans 13 amino acids. Germline V gene sequence: CDR1 SGHVS, CDR2 FQNEAQ.

This clone was observed a single time. The chain has TRBV5-1 and TRBJ2-2; perhaps TRBD1 as D (6 bases). In germline, CDR1 is SGHRS, CDR2 YFSETQ. The CDR3 loop spans 16 amino acids. Trimming removed 1 base from V and 4 bases from J, with 14 bases in between. CDR3 sequence: CASSLYPGDITGELFF. The CDR3 nucleotides are TGCGCCAGCAGCTTGTATCCAGGGGACATCACCGGGGAGCTGTTTTTT. Full variable domain (remainder filled in from reference TRBV5-1 and TRBJ2-2): KAGVTQTPRYLIKTRGQQVTLSCSPISGHRSVSWYQQTPGQGLQFLFEYFSETQRNKGNFPGRFSGRQFSNSRSEMNVSTLELGDSALYLCASSLYPGDITGELFFGEGSRLTVL.

The rearrangement joins TRBV5-6 to TRBJ1-2, with 9 bases lining up with TRBD1. With V trimmed by 4 bases and J by 5 bases, 12 bases remained unmatched. Germline CDR1 is SGHDT and CDR2 is YYEEEE. The CDR3 is 16 residues long. Here the CDR3 DNA reads TGTGCCAGCAGCCCTGGGACAGGGAGCACACCTTATGGCTACACCTTC. Amino acids: CASSPGTGSTPYGYTF.

The chain has TRBV6-1 and TRBJ1-4; D unresolved. The CDR3 consists of 13 residues. Germline lookup yields CDR1 MNHNS and CDR2 SASEGT. V gave up 7 bases and J gave up 5 bases, with 11 bases separating them. CDR3 sequence (DNA): TGTGCCAGCAAGCAGCAGCTCAATGAAAAACTGTTTTTT. It encodes CASKQQLNEKLFF.

In regard to this clone: The same CDR3 also results from other DNA sequences found in this sample. This rearrangement joins TRBV5-4 to TRBJ2-5; 10 bases are shared with TRBD1. CDR3 length equals 15 residues. Per germline, CDR1 SGHNT and CDR2 YYREEE (reference sequence). V was pared by 0 bases and J by 3 bases, with 2 bases of the junction left unmatched. The CDR3 coding sequence is TGTGCCAGCAGCTTGGTGACAGGGGGCGAAGAGACCCAGTACTTC. It encodes CASSLVTGGEETQYF.

This clone was found once. V and J are TRBV5-6 and TRBJ2-3, with TRBD2 identical over 9 bases. This CDR3 spans 15 amino acids. Germline V gene sequence: CDR1 SGHDT, CDR2 YYEEEE. V lost 0 bases to trimming and J lost 1 base; unmatched junction nucleotides: 0. The CDR3 loop reads CASSLGLAGTDTQYF. CDR3 nucleotide sequence: TGTGCCAGCAGCTTGGGACTAGCGGGCACAGATACGCAGTATTTT.